This TCR beta chain is drawn from a study of blood T cell repertoires in COVID-19. Study context: PBMCs, B-cell-depleted T cells, or T cells were the source of the cDNA or gDNA that made up the material.

Sequencing was performed with immunoSEQ multiplex PCR; in TCRdb, only in-frame clones are kept and a portion is missing. The data contain 84,000 or so clones, 77% of them singletons. Germline-derived CDR1 and CDR2 are MGHRA and YSYEKL. V shed 1 base and J 6 bases; nucleotides not matched to a gene: 15. The CDR3 length is 19 residues. Sequenced sample: peripheral blood. This TCR was recovered from a human donor in a cohort sampled during active COVID-19. V usage is TRBV4-1 and J usage is TRBJ1-5; 10 nucleotides agree with TRBD1. DNA of the CDR3: TGCGCCAGCAGCCAAGGAATTGGGACAGGGGTTGTCGGCGCTCAGCCCCAGCATTTT. Amino acids: CASSQGIGTGVVGAQPQHF.